Listed below are T cell receptor beta chains from one sample, sequenced in a study of shared clonotypes between healthy human individuals. Clones were sequenced by immunoSEQ multiplex PCR, and TCRdb holds only the in-frame ones, with some missing. The sample has 2 million to 2.5 million clones, roughly 92% seen once; the top ten hold about 0.41%. Sequenced: naive CD4+ T cells from PBMCs. These receptors were obtained from a man aged 18 to 29 in good health. Some clones in this sample may be carry-over from other donors' samples. The CDR3 runs from the conserved cysteine through the conserved F or W. Fields, in order: clone size, V gene, D gene, J gene, CDR3 protein, CDR3 DNA. The D gene is left open where the match is weak. A clone size is listed for some rows: how often the clone was seen (once, few, many), or a class if it is expanded.

clone size: -; V gene: TRBV7-9; D gene: -; J gene: TRBJ1-4; CDR3 protein: CASSQNEKLFF; CDR3 DNA: TGTGCCAGCAGCCAGAATGAAAAACTGTTTTTT
clone size: -; V gene: TRBV11-2; D gene: TRBD1; J gene: TRBJ2-7; CDR3 protein: CASSLGQGDYEQYF; CDR3 DNA: TGTGCCAGCAGCTTAGGACAGGGAGACTACGAGCAGTACTTC
clone size: -; V gene: TRBV27; D gene: -; J gene: TRBJ1-2; CDR3 protein: CASRQGGYGYTF; CDR3 DNA: TGTGCCAGCAGACAGGGTGGCTATGGCTACACCTTC
clone size: -; V gene: TRBV2; D gene: TRBD1; J gene: TRBJ2-1; CDR3 protein: CASGRDSPKSEQFF; CDR3 DNA: TGTGCCAGCGGCCGGGACAGCCCGAAAAGCGAGCAGTTCTTC
clone size: -; V gene: TRBV6-1; D gene: -; J gene: TRBJ1-2; CDR3 protein: CASRGQSYGYTF; CDR3 DNA: TGTGCCAGCAGAGGACAGAGCTATGGCTACACCTTC
clone size: once; V gene: TRBV7-2; D gene: TRBD1; J gene: TRBJ2-1; CDR3 protein: CASSPWTGSYNEQFF; CDR3 DNA: TGTGCCAGCAGCCCTTGGACAGGGTCCTACAATGAGCAGTTCTTC
clone size: -; V gene: TRBV4-1; D gene: TRBD1; J gene: TRBJ2-1; CDR3 protein: CASSQPRDRVNEQFF; CDR3 DNA: TGCGCCAGCAGCCAACCGAGGGACAGGGTGAATGAGCAGTTCTTC
clone size: few; V gene: TRBV18; D gene: TRBD1; J gene: TRBJ1-4; CDR3 protein: CASSPQGAGEKLFF; CDR3 DNA: TGTGCCAGCTCACCACAGGGGGCCGGTGAAAAACTGTTTTTT
clone size: -; V gene: TRBV28; D gene: TRBD1; J gene: TRBJ2-1; CDR3 protein: CASSPAGTGASEQFF; CDR3 DNA: TGTGCCAGCAGTCCCGCCGGGACAGGGGCTAGTGAGCAGTTCTTC
clone size: -; V gene: TRBV6-6; D gene: -; J gene: TRBJ1-4; CDR3 protein: CASSSIWTRGDEKLFF; CDR3 DNA: TGTGCCAGCAGTTCGATATGGACCCGAGGGGATGAAAAACTGTTTTTT
clone size: -; V gene: TRBV18; D gene: -; J gene: TRBJ1-2; CDR3 protein: CASSPTGRDYGYTF; CDR3 DNA: TGTGCCAGCTCACCCACCGGACGGGACTATGGCTACACCTTC
clone size: -; V gene: TRBV6-5; D gene: TRBD2; J gene: TRBJ2-7; CDR3 protein: CASSYRWTSSYEQYF; CDR3 DNA: TGTGCCAGCAGTTACCGTTGGACTAGCTCCTACGAGCAGTACTTC
clone size: -; V gene: TRBV27; D gene: -; J gene: TRBJ2-1; CDR3 protein: CASSLGGPLREQFF; CDR3 DNA: TGTGCCAGCAGTCTGGGGGGGCCGTTAAGGGAGCAGTTCTTC
clone size: -; V gene: TRBV21-1; D gene: -; J gene: TRBJ1-1; CDR3 protein: CAPSTSGAMNTEAFF; CDR3 DNA: TGTGCCCCCTCCACTTCAGGGGCAATGAACACTGAAGCTTTCTTT
clone size: -; V gene: TRBV6-5; D gene: -; J gene: TRBJ2-6; CDR3 protein: CASSYREPGANVLTF; CDR3 DNA: TGTGCCAGCAGTTATAGGGAACCTGGGGCCAACGTCCTGACTTTC
clone size: -; V gene: TRBV28; D gene: -; J gene: TRBJ1-2; CDR3 protein: CASSPHRTENYGYTF; CDR3 DNA: TGTGCCAGCAGTCCTCACCGGACAGAAAACTATGGCTACACCTTC
clone size: -; V gene: TRBV6-5; D gene: -; J gene: TRBJ2-7; CDR3 protein: CASSPGAYEQYF; CDR3 DNA: TGTGCCAGCAGCCCCGGAGCCTACGAGCAGTACTTC
clone size: -; V gene: TRBV27; D gene: -; J gene: TRBJ1-2; CDR3 protein: CASRVNYHYGYTF; CDR3 DNA: TGTGCCAGCAGGGTGAACTACCACTATGGCTACACCTTC
clone size: -; V gene: TRBV9; D gene: TRBD2; J gene: TRBJ2-3; CDR3 protein: CASSVVLAGEGPDTQYF; CDR3 DNA: TGTGCCAGCAGCGTAGTATTAGCGGGAGAAGGCCCAGATACGCAGTATTTT
clone size: -; V gene: TRBV5-1; D gene: TRBD2; J gene: TRBJ2-5; CDR3 protein: CASSPAAGVRETQYF; CDR3 DNA: TGCGCCAGCAGCCCGGCGGCGGGAGTCCGAGAGACCCAGTACTTC
clone size: -; V gene: TRBV27; D gene: -; J gene: TRBJ1-4; CDR3 protein: CASSLSEILGRQEKLFF; CDR3 DNA: TGTGCCAGCAGTTTATCGGAAATCCTAGGCAGACAAGAAAAACTGTTTTTT
clone size: -; V gene: TRBV4-1; D gene: TRBD1; J gene: TRBJ2-1; CDR3 protein: CASRSLRTTGKAYNEQFF; CDR3 DNA: TGCGCCAGCAGATCACTAAGGACGACAGGGAAGGCCTACAATGAGCAGTTCTTC
clone size: -; V gene: TRBV19; D gene: TRBD1; J gene: TRBJ2-7; CDR3 protein: CASSTLDRGPGEQYF; CDR3 DNA: TGTGCCAGTAGTACCCTGGACAGGGGGCCGGGAGAGCAGTACTTC
clone size: -; V gene: TRBV30; D gene: TRBD1; J gene: TRBJ2-7; CDR3 protein: CAWTPGQGLFEQYF; CDR3 DNA: TGTGCCTGGACTCCGGGACAGGGCCTGTTCGAGCAGTACTTC
clone size: once; V gene: TRBV29-1; D gene: -; J gene: TRBJ1-5; CDR3 protein: CSVVITNSNQPQHF; CDR3 DNA: TGCAGCGTTGTAATCACTAATAGCAATCAGCCCCAGCATTTT
clone size: -; V gene: TRBV7-2; D gene: -; J gene: TRBJ1-1; CDR3 protein: CASSLGDGTEAFF; CDR3 DNA: TGTGCCAGCAGCTTAGGGGATGGCACTGAAGCTTTCTTT
clone size: -; V gene: TRBV28; D gene: -; J gene: TRBJ2-7; CDR3 protein: CASSFGGVYEQYF; CDR3 DNA: TGTGCCAGCAGTTTCGGCGGGGTCTACGAGCAGTACTTC
clone size: -; V gene: TRBV4-2; D gene: TRBD2; J gene: TRBJ2-5; CDR3 protein: CASSPAASGREETQYF; CDR3 DNA: TGTGCCAGCAGCCCGGCGGCCAGCGGGAGGGAAGAGACCCAGTACTTC
clone size: -; V gene: TRBV18; D gene: -; J gene: TRBJ1-5; CDR3 protein: CASSPAGGDQPQHF; CDR3 DNA: TGTGCCAGCTCACCAGCCGGGGGCGATCAGCCCCAGCATTTT
clone size: -; V gene: TRBV27; D gene: -; J gene: TRBJ2-5; CDR3 protein: CASSLGGGRGETQYF; CDR3 DNA: TGTGCCAGCAGTTTAGGAGGGGGCAGGGGAGAGACCCAGTACTTC
clone size: -; V gene: TRBV5-1; D gene: -; J gene: TRBJ2-7; CDR3 protein: CASSLDPGNQEQYF; CDR3 DNA: TGCGCCAGCAGCTTGGATCCAGGGAATCAGGAGCAGTACTTC
clone size: -; V gene: TRBV5-1; D gene: -; J gene: TRBJ2-6; CDR3 protein: CASSPWISGANVLTF; CDR3 DNA: TGCGCCAGCAGCCCCTGGATCTCCGGGGCCAACGTCCTGACTTTC
clone size: -; V gene: TRBV7-9; D gene: TRBD1; J gene: TRBJ2-1; CDR3 protein: CASSFRDRGNYNEQFF; CDR3 DNA: TGTGCCAGCAGCTTTCGGGACAGGGGTAACTACAATGAGCAGTTCTTC
clone size: -; V gene: TRBV15; D gene: -; J gene: TRBJ1-5; CDR3 protein: CATSAPNQPQHF; CDR3 DNA: TGTGCCACCAGCGCCCCCAATCAGCCCCAGCATTTT
clone size: -; V gene: TRBV19; D gene: -; J gene: TRBJ2-1; CDR3 protein: CASRPPGTAYNEQFF; CDR3 DNA: TGTGCCAGTCGTCCGCCGGGGACGGCCTACAATGAGCAGTTCTTC
clone size: -; V gene: TRBV28; D gene: TRBD1; J gene: TRBJ2-5; CDR3 protein: CASSLGGWGQGLQETQYF; CDR3 DNA: TGTGCCAGCAGTCTTGGGGGGTGGGGACAGGGCCTCCAAGAGACCCAGTACTTC
clone size: -; V gene: TRBV5-1; D gene: -; J gene: TRBJ2-7; CDR3 protein: CASSFSPGTEIYEQYF; CDR3 DNA: TGCGCCAGCAGCTTTTCTCCCGGGACTGAGATCTACGAGCAGTACTTC
clone size: -; V gene: TRBV19; D gene: -; J gene: TRBJ1-4; CDR3 protein: CASSGSDRYNEKLFF; CDR3 DNA: TGTGCCAGTAGTGGTTCCGACAGGTATAATGAAAAACTGTTTTTT
clone size: -; V gene: TRBV7-9; D gene: TRBD2; J gene: TRBJ2-3; CDR3 protein: CASSSSVAGGDTQYF; CDR3 DNA: TGTGCCAGCAGTTCCTCTGTGGCGGGAGGCGATACGCAGTATTTT
clone size: once; V gene: TRBV5-1; D gene: TRBD1; J gene: TRBJ1-5; CDR3 protein: CASSLGSISGTANQPQHF; CDR3 DNA: TGCGCCAGCAGCTTGGGTTCTATTAGCGGGACAGCTAATCAGCCCCAGCATTTT
clone size: -; V gene: TRBV5-5; D gene: -; J gene: TRBJ2-7; CDR3 protein: CASSLGQGFYEQYF; CDR3 DNA: TGTGCCAGCAGCTTGGGCCAGGGGTTCTACGAGCAGTACTTC
clone size: -; V gene: TRBV11-2; D gene: -; J gene: TRBJ1-4; CDR3 protein: CASSLDLRVGRSNEKLFF; CDR3 DNA: TGTGCCAGCAGCTTAGATCTTAGGGTTGGACGATCAAATGAAAAACTGTTTTTT
clone size: -; V gene: TRBV9; D gene: TRBD2; J gene: TRBJ2-7; CDR3 protein: CASSELRKGLAGVEQYF; CDR3 DNA: TGTGCCAGCAGCGAGCTTAGGAAAGGACTAGCGGGAGTCGAGCAGTACTTC
clone size: -; V gene: TRBV28; D gene: TRBD2; J gene: TRBJ2-1; CDR3 protein: CASSLVLAGDNEQFF; CDR3 DNA: TGTGCCAGCAGTTTAGTGCTAGCGGGGGACAATGAGCAGTTCTTC
clone size: -; V gene: TRBV5-1; D gene: -; J gene: TRBJ2-7; CDR3 protein: CASSEGPGQGYEQYF; CDR3 DNA: TGCGCCAGCAGCGAGGGGCCCGGGCAGGGCTACGAGCAGTACTTC
clone size: once; V gene: TRBV7-9; D gene: -; J gene: TRBJ2-3; CDR3 protein: CASSLGTGRDTQYF; CDR3 DNA: TGTGCCAGCAGCTTAGGCACGGGTCGAGATACGCAGTATTTT
clone size: few; V gene: TRBV20-1; D gene: -; J gene: TRBJ1-1; CDR3 protein: CSGTKGEAFF; CDR3 DNA: TGCAGTGGGACGAAGGGTGAAGCTTTCTTT
clone size: -; V gene: TRBV18; D gene: -; J gene: TRBJ1-4; CDR3 protein: CASSPRQAPGEKLFF; CDR3 DNA: TGTGCCAGCTCACCACGACAGGCCCCAGGGGAAAAACTGTTTTTT
clone size: -; V gene: TRBV5-6; D gene: -; J gene: TRBJ1-4; CDR3 protein: CASSSYGRVDEKLFF; CDR3 DNA: TGTGCCAGCAGCTCGTACGGCAGGGTGGATGAAAAACTGTTTTTT
clone size: -; V gene: TRBV7-7; D gene: TRBD1; J gene: TRBJ1-1; CDR3 protein: CASSPGQGHSFEAFF; CDR3 DNA: TGTGCCAGCAGCCCCGGACAGGGCCATTCTTTTGAAGCTTTCTTT
clone size: -; V gene: TRBV18; D gene: -; J gene: TRBJ2-1; CDR3 protein: CASSPPGPNRYNEQFF; CDR3 DNA: TGTGCCAGCTCACCACCGGGACCGAATCGGTACAATGAGCAGTTCTTC
clone size: -; V gene: TRBV6-6; D gene: -; J gene: TRBJ2-7; CDR3 protein: CASPGAAGYEQYF; CDR3 DNA: TGTGCCAGCCCGGGGGCAGCTGGCTACGAGCAGTACTTC
clone size: -; V gene: TRBV6-5; D gene: -; J gene: TRBJ1-2; CDR3 protein: CATGAGFTNYGYTF; CDR3 DNA: TGTGCCACCGGGGCAGGGTTTACTAACTATGGCTACACCTTC
clone size: -; V gene: TRBV2; D gene: -; J gene: TRBJ1-4; CDR3 protein: CASSDGGAYEKLFF; CDR3 DNA: TGTGCCAGCAGTGATGGGGGCGCATATGAAAAACTGTTTTTT
clone size: -; V gene: TRBV27; D gene: -; J gene: TRBJ2-2; CDR3 protein: CASSALYDTGELFF; CDR3 DNA: TGTGCCAGCAGTGCCTTATACGACACCGGGGAGCTGTTTTTT